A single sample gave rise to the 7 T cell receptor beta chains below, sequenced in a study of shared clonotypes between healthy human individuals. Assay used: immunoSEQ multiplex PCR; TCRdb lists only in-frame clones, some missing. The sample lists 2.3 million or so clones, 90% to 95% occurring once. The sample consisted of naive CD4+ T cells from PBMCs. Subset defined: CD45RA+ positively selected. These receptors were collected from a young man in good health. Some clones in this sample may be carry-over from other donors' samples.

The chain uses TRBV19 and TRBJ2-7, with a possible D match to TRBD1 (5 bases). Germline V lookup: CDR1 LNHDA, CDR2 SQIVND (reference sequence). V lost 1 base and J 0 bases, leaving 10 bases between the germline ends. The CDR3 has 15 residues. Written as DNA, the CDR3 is TGTGCCAGTAGTATAGTTCAGGGTCCCTCCTACGAGCAGTACTTC. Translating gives CASSIVQGPSYEQYF.

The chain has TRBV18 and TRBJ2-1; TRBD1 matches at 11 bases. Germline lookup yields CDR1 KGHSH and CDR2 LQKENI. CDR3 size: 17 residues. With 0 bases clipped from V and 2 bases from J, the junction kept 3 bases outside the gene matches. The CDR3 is CASSPPRDRGAYNEQFF. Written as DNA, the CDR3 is TGTGCCAGCTCACCACCCCGGGACAGGGGGGCCTACAATGAGCAGTTCTTC.

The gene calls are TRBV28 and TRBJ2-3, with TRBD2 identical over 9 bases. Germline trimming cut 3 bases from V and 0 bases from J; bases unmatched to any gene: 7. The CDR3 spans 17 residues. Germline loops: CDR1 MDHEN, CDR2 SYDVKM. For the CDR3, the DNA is TGTGCCAGCAGTTTCTGGGGACTAGCCACTAGCACAGATACGCAGTATTTT. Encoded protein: CASSFWGLATSTDTQYF.

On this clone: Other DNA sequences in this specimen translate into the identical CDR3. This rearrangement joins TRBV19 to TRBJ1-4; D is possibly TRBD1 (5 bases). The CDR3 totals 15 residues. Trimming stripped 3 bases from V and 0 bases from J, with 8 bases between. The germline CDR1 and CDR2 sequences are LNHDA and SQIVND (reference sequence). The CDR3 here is CASSIDSATNEKLFF. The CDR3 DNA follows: TGTGCCAGTAGTATTGACAGTGCAACTAATGAAAAACTGTTTTTT. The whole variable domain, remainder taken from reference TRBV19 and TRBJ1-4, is DGGITQSPKYLFRKEGQNVTLSCEQNLNHDAMYWYRQDPGQGLRLIYYSQIVNDFQKGDIAEGYSVSREKKESFPLTVTSAQKNPTAFYLCASSIDSATNEKLFFGSGTQLSVL.

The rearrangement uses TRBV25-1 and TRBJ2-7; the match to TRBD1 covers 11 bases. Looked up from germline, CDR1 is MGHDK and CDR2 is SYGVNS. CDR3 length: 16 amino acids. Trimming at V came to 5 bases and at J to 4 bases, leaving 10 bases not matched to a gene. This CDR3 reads CASSSADGTGGYEQYF. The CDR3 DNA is TGTGCCAGCAGTAGTGCCGACGGGACAGGGGGTTACGAGCAGTACTTC.

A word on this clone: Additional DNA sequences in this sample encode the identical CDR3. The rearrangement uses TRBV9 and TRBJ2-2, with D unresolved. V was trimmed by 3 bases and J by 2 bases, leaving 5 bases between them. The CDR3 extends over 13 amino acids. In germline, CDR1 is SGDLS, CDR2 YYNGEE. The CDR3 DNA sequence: TGTGCCAGCAGCGCGCCTAACACCGGGGAGCTGTTTTTT. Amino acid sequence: CASSAPNTGELFF. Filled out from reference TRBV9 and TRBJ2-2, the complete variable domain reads DSGVTQTPKHLITATGQRVTLRCSPRSGDLSVYWYQQSLDQGLQFLIQYYNGEERAKGNILERFSAQQFPDLHSELNLSSLELGDSALYFCASSAPNTGELFFGEGSRLTVL.

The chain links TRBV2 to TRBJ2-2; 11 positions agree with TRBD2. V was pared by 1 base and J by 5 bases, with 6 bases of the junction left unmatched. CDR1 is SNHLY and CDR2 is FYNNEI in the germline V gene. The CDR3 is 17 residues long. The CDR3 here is CASSEGGASGRTGELFF. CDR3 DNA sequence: TGTGCCAGCAGTGAAGGAGGAGCTAGCGGGAGGACCGGGGAGCTGTTTTTT.